This T cell receptor beta chain was identified during a study of brain T cells in children with intractable seizures. Sequenced by immunoSEQ multiplex PCR; TCRdb stores in-frame clones only, minus some. The table has under 150,000 clones, 85% to 95% seen once; the top ten hold 3.8%. The specimen comprised peripheral blood, sampled at surgery. The receptor's source is a boy in the first two years of life with hemimegalencephaly and intractable seizures.

CDR3 residues: CASSLFSTDTQYF. The CDR3 DNA is TGTGCCAGCAGCCTCTTCTCCACAGATACGCAGTATTTT. The chain uses TRBV7-3 and TRBJ2-3, with D unclear. The CDR3 has 13 residues. The V and J ends lost 5 bases and 2 bases respectively, with 8 bases between them. Germline-derived CDR1 and CDR2 are SGHTA and FQGTGA.